This T cell receptor (beta chain) was recorded in a study of cytomegalovirus exposure and HLA in healthy donors. The CDR3 is 15 residues long. V lost 6 bases and J 2 bases, leaving 17 bases between the germline ends. Germline values: CDR1 MNHEY, CDR2 SVGAGI. Amplification used 60 Vbeta primers and 13 Jbeta primers. Assay used: immunoSEQ multiplex PCR; TCRdb lists only in-frame clones, some missing. This table holds 120,000 or so clones, just over 65% found once. V gene TRBV6-5 combines with J gene TRBJ2-7; D might be TRBD2 (6 bases). The sequenced sample was PBMCs. This receptor was taken from a young man in good health and CMV-seronegative. CDR3 in DNA: TGTGCCAGCAGGGGGATGGACTACTCTCCCTACGAGCAGTACTTC. It yields the protein CASRGMDYSPYEQYF.